Following are 18 T cell receptor beta chains from one sample sequenced in a study of blood T cell repertoires in COVID-19. Profiled with immunoSEQ multiplex PCR; TCRdb holds only in-frame clones, not every one. In the table there are 95,000 to 110,000 clones, roughly 90% of which are singletons. Sequencing was carried out using peripheral blood. These TCRs come from a woman between 55 and 75 years old with acute or convalescent COVID-19.

The chain is built from TRBV18 and TRBJ1-2; weak D call: TRBD1 (5 bases). The ends were cut back, 3 bases at V and 5 bases at J, with 22 bases in the middle. The CDR3 length is 17 residues. Per germline, CDR1 KGHSH and CDR2 LQKENI. Written as DNA, the CDR3 is TGTGCCAGCTCACCCGTCGGCAGCGGGGCGCCGAGATATGGCTACACCTTC. This codes for CASSPVGSGAPRYGYTF.

The chain links TRBV2 to TRBJ1-1; D remains ambiguous. The V end was cut by 8 bases, the J end by 0 bases, with 10 bases between. The CDR3 loop spans 13 amino acids. Germline values: CDR1 SNHLY, CDR2 FYNNEI. The CDR3 region is CASFGLLNTEAFF. DNA of the CDR3: TGTGCCAGCTTCGGACTCCTGAACACTGAAGCTTTCTTT.

The chain employs TRBV28 and TRBJ1-5; D remains ambiguous. The V end was cut by 8 bases, the J end by 0 bases, with 17 bases between. This CDR3 region has 16 residues. In germline, CDR1 is MDHEN, CDR2 SYDVKM. The CDR3 sequence is CASRGEGWGSNQPQHF. The CDR3, as DNA: TGTGCCAGCCGCGGGGAGGGTTGGGGTAGCAATCAGCCCCAGCATTTT. Full variable domain (missing parts from reference TRBV28 and TRBJ1-5): DVKVTQSSRYLVKRTGEKVFLECVQDMDHENMFWYRQDPGLGLRLIYFSYDVKMKEKGDIPEGYSVSREKKERFSLILESASTNQTSMYLCASRGEGWGSNQPQHFGDGTRLSIL.

About this clone itself: Other DNA sequences in this specimen translate into the identical CDR3. This sequence joins TRBV5-4 and TRBJ2-5; 7 nucleotides align to TRBD1. Trimming removed 2 bases from V and 5 bases from J; junction bases left unmatched: 6. Per germline, CDR1 SGHNT and CDR2 YYREEE (reference sequence). The CDR3 extends over 14 amino acids. The CDR3 region has the DNA TGTGCCAGCAGCTTAGGCCAGGGGGTGGAGACCCAGTACTTC. This codes for CASSLGQGVETQYF. Full variable domain (remainder filled in from reference TRBV5-4 and TRBJ2-5): ETGVTQSPTHLIKTRGQQVTLRCSSQSGHNTVSWYQQALGQGPQFIFQYYREEENGRGNFPPRFSGLQFPNYSSELNVNALELDDSALYLCASSLGQGVETQYFGPGTRLLVL.

The V and J genes are TRBV24-1 and TRBJ1-2; D is unclear. The CDR3 spans 14 residues. CDR1 and CDR2 (germline): KGHDR, SFDVKD. V lost 0 bases to trimming and J lost 2 bases, with 6 bases between them. The CDR3 here is CATSDLTTNYGYTF. The CDR3, as DNA: TGTGCCACCAGTGATTTGACAACCAACTATGGCTACACCTTC.

The CDR3 sequence: CASSVGTANEKLFF. The DNA for the CDR3 is TGTGCCAGCAGCGTAGGGACAGCTAATGAAAAACTGTTTTTT. The chain couples TRBV9 to TRBJ1-4; D might be TRBD1 (6 bases). Germline values: CDR1 SGDLS, CDR2 YYNGEE. This CDR3 is built from 14 residues. V shed 0 bases and J shed 3 bases, with 6 bases lying between them.

This clone was observed a single time. The genes are TRBV28 and TRBJ1-1; the D is unclear. This CDR3 contains 14 residues. Per the germline V gene, CDR1 is MDHEN and CDR2 is SYDVKM. V lost 6 bases, J lost 2 bases, and 13 bases lay in between. CDR3 loop: CASSLPLGNTEAFF. CDR3 in DNA: TGTGCCAGCAGCCTCCCCCTCGGTAACACTGAAGCTTTCTTT. The full variable domain, with the rest looked up from reference TRBV28 and TRBJ1-1, is DVKVTQSSRYLVKRTGEKVFLECVQDMDHENMFWYRQDPGLGLRLIYFSYDVKMKEKGDIPEGYSVSREKKERFSLILESASTNQTSMYLCASSLPLGNTEAFFGQGTRLTVV.

The chain is built from TRBV2 and TRBJ1-2; 7 bases are a match to TRBD1. The V gene end was trimmed by 1 base and the J gene end by 3 bases; junction bases not matched to a gene: 8. Germline V gives CDR1 SNHLY, CDR2 FYNNEI. This CDR3 contains 16 residues. The CDR3 DNA reads as TGTGCCAGCAGTGAAGAAGGGACAGCGAGATACTATGGCTACACCTTC. Its protein product is CASSEEGTARYYGYTF.

The gene calls are TRBV9 and TRBJ2-1, with D possibly matching TRBD1 (5 bases). The CDR3 runs to 16 residues. Trimming stripped 0 bases from V and 2 bases from J, with 12 bases between. In germline, CDR1 is SGDLS, CDR2 YYNGEE. The CDR3 protein is CASSVGGRGAYNEQFF. CDR3 sequence (DNA): TGTGCCAGCAGCGTAGGAGGTAGGGGCGCCTACAATGAGCAGTTCTTC.

This chain connects TRBV18 to TRBJ1-2; the match to TRBD1 covers 8 bases. This CDR3 is built from 15 residues. V lost 5 bases, J lost 4 bases, and 9 bases stayed unmatched. Germline V gene data show CDR1 as KGHSH and CDR2 as LQKENI. CDR3 in amino acids: CASSSRTGTVYGYTF. Written as DNA, the CDR3 is TGTGCCAGCTCATCCCGGACAGGGACCGTCTATGGCTACACCTTC.

This chain joins TRBV5-1 and TRBJ2-1, with 14 bases identical to TRBD2. CDR1 and CDR2 (germline): SGHRS, YFSETQ. The CDR3 covers 17 residues. V shed 0 bases, J shed 6 bases, and the junction held 5 bases outside the gene matches. CDR3 sequence reads: CASSLAGTSGSLNEQFF. The CDR3 region has the DNA TGCGCCAGCAGCTTGGCCGGGACTAGCGGGAGTCTCAATGAGCAGTTCTTC. Full variable domain (outside the CDR3, taken from reference TRBV5-1 and TRBJ2-1): KAGVTQTPRYLIKTRGQQVTLSCSPISGHRSVSWYQQTPGQGLQFLFEYFSETQRNKGNFPGRFSGRQFSNSRSEMNVSTLELGDSALYLCASSLAGTSGSLNEQFFGPGTRLTVL.

This clone was counted a single time. The V and J genes are TRBV5-1 and TRBJ2-1, with D perhaps matching TRBD1 (5 bases). CDR1 is SGHRS and CDR2 is YFSETQ in the germline V gene. The CDR3 sequence is 13 residues long. Trimming shortened V by 0 bases and J by 6 bases, and 7 bases separated the two germline ends. The CDR3 DNA sequence: TGCGCCAGCAGCTTGGGACAGACCAATGAGCAGTTCTTC. Encoded protein: CASSLGQTNEQFF.

This chain uses TRBV10-1 with TRBJ2-7; possibly TRBD2 for D (7 bases). The V end was cut by 0 bases, the J end by 4 bases, with 19 bases between. The CDR3 has 17 amino acids. Germline-derived CDR1 and CDR2 are WNHNN and SYGVQD (reference sequence). The CDR3 is CASSESRGQGREYEQYF. The CDR3 region has the DNA TGCGCCAGCAGTGAGTCGAGGGGTCAGGGGAGGGAATACGAGCAGTACTTC.

This clone has only one observation. The V gene is TRBV7-6, the J gene TRBJ2-1; 10 nucleotides agree with TRBD2. CDR3 length: 16 amino acids. The J segment lost 4 bases and the V segment lost 4 bases, leaving 7 bases of the junction unmatched. Germline lookup yields CDR1 SGHVS and CDR2 FNYEAQ. The CDR3 protein is CASSYTAGGSYNEQFF. DNA of the CDR3: TGTGCCAGCAGCTACACAGCGGGAGGGTCGTACAATGAGCAGTTCTTC.

To note about this clone: Additional DNA sequences in this sample encode the identical CDR3. The rearrangement links TRBV12-3 or TRBV12-4 to TRBJ1-1; tentative D call: TRBD1 (5 bases). The CDR3 has 13 residues. V was cut by 4 bases and J by 1 base, with 7 bases left in between. CDR3: CASSSTGNTEAFF. For the CDR3, the DNA is TGTGCCAGCAGTTCAACAGGGAACACTGAAGCTTTCTTT.

The chain couples TRBV9 to TRBJ2-2; 7 nucleotides match TRBD2. V gave up 10 bases and J gave up 2 bases; unmatched junction bases: 14. Germline V gene data show CDR1 as SGDLS and CDR2 as YYNGEE. The CDR3 sequence is 16 residues long. The CDR3 reads CASEKEGLPNTGELFF. CDR3 coding DNA: TGTGCCTCGGAGAAGGAGGGACTACCAAACACCGGGGAGCTGTTTTTT.

The V call is TRBV28, the J call TRBJ1-5, with 12 bases matching TRBD1. The V segment lost 4 bases and the J segment 3 bases; nucleotides outside the gene matches: 10. The germline V gene has CDR1 MDHEN and CDR2 SYDVKM. CDR3 length: 18 residues. CDR3 protein: CASSSGTGGLVHNQPQHF. The CDR3 nucleotides read TGTGCCAGCAGTTCAGGGACAGGGGGCTTGGTGCACAATCAGCCCCAGCATTTT.

The chain has TRBV19 and TRBJ1-3; no firm D call. In germline, CDR1 is LNHDA, CDR2 SQIVND (reference sequence). This CDR3 contains 13 residues. The V end was cut by 5 bases, the J end by 4 bases, with 9 bases between. CDR3 sequence: CASSSSTGNTIYF. As DNA, the CDR3 is TGTGCCAGTAGTTCGTCTACCGGAAACACCATATATTTT.